The TCR beta chain under discussion was sequenced for a study of response to subunit inactivated influenza vaccine. Findings and caveats of the study: Authors suggested that a seasonal influenza vaccination recruits few new T cells each time.

The table lists this clonotype with many counts. Its antigen is currently unknown. TCRdb re-called the RT-PCR reads with MiXCR, one entry per CDR3 protein. The repertoire holds about 570,000 distinct CDR3 sequences, with roughly 10% as singletons. These data also formed part of another study, on T cells expressing NK-cell markers. That source reports: Making the TCR beta cDNA relied on 5'RACE template switching with UMIs. The TCR beta repertoires originated in sorted CD3+CD56+NKG2C+, CD3+CD56+NKG2C- and CD3+CD56-NKG2C+ T cells. NKG2C+ dominant clonotype frequencies in 5 or 6 donors were roughly 1.0-7.5% of CD8+ T cells. In four donors, dominant clonotypes made up 28.3-60.1% of CD3+CD56-NKG2C+ cells.

This specimen consisted of PBMCs from blood, obtained on the day of vaccination. The TCR comes from a man aged 45-65 years who received an inactivated influenza vaccine.

The CDR3 region has the DNA TGCAGTCCCTATACCCGACTCTATGGCTACACCTTC. This sequence encodes CSPYTRLYGYTF. The chain employs TRBV20-1 and TRBJ1-2; D ambiguous. In germline, CDR1 is DFQATT, CDR2 SNEGSKA (reference sequence). CDR3 size: 12 residues. V was shortened by 8 bases and J by 4 bases, with 14 bases between the two germline ends.